This note documents a single TCR beta chain sequence. Only a few counts were recorded for this clonotype. Its binding antigen is unknown. Base qualities are not at hand, and no much larger clone is one base apart. The data were obtained in a study of identical twins (TCRdb year 2016). Turning to the overall study: To test whether fetal clonotypes persist, the study used deep sequencing on TCR alpha and beta repertoires from monozygotic twins, unrelated adults of various ages, and cord blood. Replicate twin experiments were performed at different times using different library preparation protocols to rule out contamination.

Every donor in the study was a healthy Caucasian. The twin cohort comprised three pairs of female monozygotic twins, all aged roughly 18 to 29 years. Positive isolation kits from Invitrogen were used to isolate CD4+ and CD8+ T cell populations. Library creation used 5' RACE. Sequencing used an Illumina HiSeq 2000. Template switching introduced a universal primer binding site; the final cDNA contained a unique molecular identifier, enabling accurate counting of TCR cDNA molecules. First-strand cDNA for TCR alpha and beta chains was synthesized from specific primers in the conserved constant-segment region. To control for contamination, every cDNA library carried two barcodes: a SMART-Mk sample barcode plus Illumina barcodes. TruSeq adapter sequences, together with Illumina sample barcodes, were added in two successive PCR steps. Sequencing of the TCR alpha and beta cDNA libraries was done on the Illumina HiSeq platform using custom primers. The published analysis was carried out like this. Unique molecular identifiers were extracted from raw reads with MiGEC, and CDR3 positions were determined with MiXCR. Recombination models were inferred per individual with the repgenHMM and IGoR tools using an EM algorithm. Shared clonotypes were analyzed with the tcR package in R, and sharing was normalized by the product of cloneset sizes. To study raw recombination without the effects of thymic and clonal selection, out-of-frame nonproductive sequences were analyzed. The public reads were reanalyzed by TCRdb: fastp trimming at Q25, MiXCR alignment, in-frame beta chains only. All rows with the same CDR3 protein become a single entry with the most common DNA and genes. The V and J calls shown here were made by TCRdb, not taken from the authors' results. This sample lists 400,000 to 500,000 distinct CDR3 sequences; 13% to 15% were detected once. The ten largest clones represent approximately 1% of the sample.

The full study reports these points: Abundant cord blood beta clonotypes carried fewer insertions; young adult naive repertoires showed a weaker similar trend, while memory repertoires showed none. Compared with coincidental sharing between unrelated individuals, out-of-frame TCR alpha sequences shared between twins had an excess of sequences with low generation probability. Conclusions relied on cross-sectional statistical analysis, since the same donors could not be followed over many years. Zero-insertion analyses could be partly confounded by invariant T cells such as MAIT and iNKT, though diverse VJ usage argued against such confounding for most clonotypes. Recombination models systematically underestimated out-of-frame TCR alpha sharing in monozygotic twins but agreed with sharing between unrelated individuals. The excess sharing between twins in beta out-of-frame sequences was weaker because fewer shared sequences reduced the signal-to-noise ratio.

The trim is 6 bases for V and 11 bases for J, with a gap of 13 bases between the germline ends. Based on the germline V gene, the CDR1 and CDR2 sequences are SQVTM and ANQGSEA. The CDR3, from cysteine to phenylalanine, totals 10 residues. The sequence is cut down to CDR3 DNA, 30 bases in frame from base 1. These data also featured in a second study, about yellow fever vaccine responses in identical twins. As noted in the second study: The authors reported that the T cell response to vaccination in identical twins appeared partly convergent and partly personalized. The study precisely tracked vaccine-responding T cell clones in identical twins.

Sequencing was done on a sample of CD4+ T cells sorted from blood. The sequence was obtained from a woman younger than 35 in good health. The V gene is TRBV29-1 and the J gene is TRBJ1-1; TRBD1 could be the D gene, as 6 bases match. The DNA sequence is given as TGCAGCGTCGGGGGGCGTGAGGCTTTCTTT. It translates as CSVGGREAFF. Outside the CDR3, residues come from the reference TRBV29-1 and TRBJ1-1 proteins, so the full variable domain is: SAVISQKPSRDICQRGTSLTIQCQVDSQVTMMFWYRQQPGQSLTLIATANQGSEATYESGFVIDKFPISRPNLTFSTLTVSNMSPEDSSIYLCSVGGREAFFGQGTRLTVV.